Shown below are 14 T cell receptor beta chains from a single sample sequenced in a study of spatial heterogeneity in lung cancer. Time point denoted: sample taken at primary tumor resection. Unsorted samples of tumor, nontumor lung or frozen PBMC had their whole RNA sequenced. MiXCR, applied by TCRdb to the 5' RACE reads, yields one record per CDR3 protein. The sample lists 35,000 to 55,000 distinct CDR3 sequences; about 13% were seen once. The sample here was PBMCs, taken at surgery. The receptors stem from a male donor with early-stage non-small cell lung cancer.

This clonotype was counted many times. J is TRBJ1-1 and V is TRBV9, with 8 bases aligning to TRBD1. With V trimmed by 4 bases and J by 4 bases, 9 bases remained unmatched. Germline CDR1 is SGDLS and CDR2 is YYNGEE. This CDR3 is 15 amino acids long. The CDR3 protein is CASSFLGQGGTEAFF. The CDR3 DNA reads TGTGCCAGCAGCTTTTTAGGACAGGGTGGCACTGAAGCTTTCTTT.

This chain joins TRBV11-3 and TRBJ2-1; 12 positions agree with TRBD2. The V gene's germline CDR1 is SGHNT and CDR2 YENEEA. V lost 5 bases and J lost 7; bases outside the gene matches: 6. The CDR3 runs to 15 residues. The CDR3 is CASSPRTSGANEQFF. The CDR3 DNA reads as TGTGCCAGCAGCCCCCGGACTAGCGGGGCTAATGAGCAGTTCTTC. The variable domain in full, completed from reference TRBV11-3 and TRBJ2-1, reads EAGVVQSPRYKIIEKKQPVAFWCNPISGHNTLYWYLQNLGQGPELLIRYENEEAVDDSQLPKDRFSAERLKGVDSTLKIQPAELGDSAVYLCASSPRTSGANEQFFGPGTRLTVL.

There are many counts of this clonotype. The chain couples TRBV10-3 to TRBJ1-2, with D perhaps matching TRBD1 (5 bases). The CDR3 runs to 15 residues. Germline V CDR1 and CDR2: ENHRY, SYGVKD. The V end was cut by 10 bases, the J end by 7 bases, with 25 bases between. CDR3 sequence: CATRDLAILSGGYTF. In DNA form, the CDR3 reads TGTGCCACCAGGGACCTGGCCATCCTGTCGGGTGGCTACACCTTC.

This chain links TRBV18 with TRBJ1-1, with D possibly being TRBD1 (6 bases). CDR1 is KGHSH, CDR2 LQKENI, per germline. V lost 6 bases to trimming and J lost 6 bases, with 20 bases between them. The CDR3 sequence is 15 residues long. This CDR3 reads CASSAGGPRGAEAFF. CDR3 DNA: TGTGCCAGCTCCGCTGGGGGGCCGCGAGGGGCTGAAGCTTTCTTT. Filled out from reference TRBV18 and TRBJ1-1, the complete variable domain reads NAGVMQNPRHLVRRRGQEARLRCSPMKGHSHVYWYRQLPEEGLKFMVYLQKENIIDESGMPKERFSAEFPKEGPSILRIQQVVRGDSAAYFCASSAGGPRGAEAFFGQGTRLTVV.

This clonotype was seen repeatedly, ten times or more. The chain employs TRBV7-6 and TRBJ1-1; a weak D match, TRBD1 (6 bases). Trimming took off 1 base at V and 4 bases at J, with 10 bases between the two ends. Germline CDR1 SGHVS, CDR2 FNYEAQ. The CDR3 is 14 residues long. The CDR3 DNA is TGTGCCAGCAGCTTAGGGGGGGCGGGCACTGAAGCTTTCTTT. Amino acids: CASSLGGAGTEAFF.

This clonotype came up many times. The V and J genes are TRBV7-9 and TRBJ1-2, with D perhaps TRBD1 (6 bases). The CDR3 totals 14 residues. The germline CDR1 and CDR2 sequences are SEHNR and FQNEAQ (reference sequence). V gave up 3 bases and J gave up 4 bases, with 12 bases separating them. DNA of the CDR3: TGTGCCAGCAGCTTCCCAGGGGTCGGCTATGGCTACACCTTC. It encodes CASSFPGVGYGYTF.

This clonotype came up many times. The rearrangement joins TRBV15 to TRBJ1-5, with 7 nucleotides matching TRBD1. Germline CDR1 is LNHNV and CDR2 is YYDKDF (reference sequence). The CDR3 has 14 residues. The V segment lost 7 bases and the J segment 5 bases; nucleotides outside the gene matches: 8. The CDR3 spells CATTTRDRHQPQHF. CDR3 sequence (DNA): TGTGCCACCACCACCAGGGACAGACATCAGCCCCAGCATTTT.

This CDR3 reads CASSLGDYNSPLHF. In DNA, the CDR3 is TGCGCCAGCAGCTTGGGGGATTATAATTCACCCCTCCACTTT. The V gene is TRBV5-1, the J gene TRBJ1-6; no definite D call. The CDR3 runs 14 residues. The V gene's germline CDR1 is SGHRS and CDR2 YFSETQ. The ends were cut back, 0 bases at V and 4 bases at J, with 5 bases in the middle.

This chain uses TRBV7-2 with TRBJ1-1; D gene ambiguous. V was clipped by 1 base and J by 10 bases, with 13 bases between them. The CDR3 loop spans 13 amino acids. From germline, CDR1 is SGHTA and CDR2 FQGNSA. The CDR3 DNA follows: TGTGCCAGCAGCTTAGAGCAGGCCGCCCCAGCTTTCTTT. It yields the protein CASSLEQAAPAFF. The variable domain in full, with the rest retrieved from reference TRBV7-2 and TRBJ1-1, is GAGVSQSPSNKVTEKGKDVELRCDPISGHTALYWYRQSLGQGLEFLIYFQGNSAPDKSGLPSDRFSAERTGGSVSTLTIQRTQQEDSAVYLCASSLEQAAPAFFGQGTRLTVV.

The chain's CDR3 is CSARGQVTSYNEQFF. The CDR3, as DNA: TGCAGTGCTAGAGGACAGGTCACCTCCTACAATGAGCAGTTCTTC. The chain is built from TRBV20-1 and TRBJ2-1; D is perhaps TRBD1 (6 bases). Per germline, CDR1 DFQATT and CDR2 SNEGSKA (reference sequence). The CDR3 sequence is 15 residues long. Trimming pared 1 base from V and 0 bases from J, leaving 10 bases between.

V and J are TRBV7-2 and TRBJ2-5; the match to TRBD2 covers 9 bases. V lost 5 bases and J lost 3; bases outside the gene matches: 4. CDR1 and CDR2 from the germline V gene are SGHTA and FQGNSA. This CDR3 is 14 amino acids long. The CDR3 protein is CASSPASGKETQYF. The CDR3 nucleotides are TGTGCCAGCAGCCCGGCTAGCGGGAAAGAGACCCAGTACTTC.

This clonotype was seen a few times. The chain combines TRBV10-1 with TRBJ2-5, with a possible D match to TRBD1 (5 bases). CDR3 length equals 17 residues. V was shortened by 0 bases and J by 1 base, with 15 bases between the two germline ends. Per germline, CDR1 WNHNN and CDR2 SYGVQD (reference sequence). The CDR3 is CASSESSTGDSQETQYF. Written as DNA, the CDR3 is TGCGCCAGCAGTGAGTCGAGCACAGGCGACAGCCAAGAGACCCAGTACTTC.

The V call is TRBV2, the J call TRBJ1-5; D not resolved. Per the germline V gene, CDR1 is SNHLY and CDR2 is FYNNEI. V was cut by 1 base and J by 4 bases, with 8 bases left in between. This CDR3 has 14 amino acids. CDR3 sequence: CASSEVAMNQPQHF. CDR3 bases: TGTGCCAGCAGTGAAGTTGCCATGAATCAGCCCCAGCATTTT.

This clonotype was observed a few times. Without the conserved terminal phenylalanine or tryptophan, this CDR3 likely stems from a read error. The V gene is TRBV20-1, the J gene TRBJ1-1; tentative D call: TRBD1 (5 bases). The V gene lost 3 bases and the J gene lost 9 bases, with 14 bases spanning the gap. This CDR3 region has 12 residues. Germline values: CDR1 DFQATT, CDR2 SNEGSKA (reference sequence). This chain's CDR3 is CSASLGPGKAFL. DNA for the CDR3: TGCAGTGCTAGTCTGGGACCCGGAAAAGCTTTCTTG.